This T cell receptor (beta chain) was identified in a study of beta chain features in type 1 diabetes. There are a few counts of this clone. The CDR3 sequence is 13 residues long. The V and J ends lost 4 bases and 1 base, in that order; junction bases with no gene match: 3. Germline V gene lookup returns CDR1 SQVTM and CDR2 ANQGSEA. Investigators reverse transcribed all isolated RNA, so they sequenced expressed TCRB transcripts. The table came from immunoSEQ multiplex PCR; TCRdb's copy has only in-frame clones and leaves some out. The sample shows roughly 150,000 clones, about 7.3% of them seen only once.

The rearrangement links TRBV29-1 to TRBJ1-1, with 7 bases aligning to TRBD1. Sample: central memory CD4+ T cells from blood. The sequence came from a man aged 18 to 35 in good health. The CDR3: CSVARQGNTEAFF. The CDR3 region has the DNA TGCAGCGTTGCCCGACAGGGGAACACTGAAGCTTTCTTT. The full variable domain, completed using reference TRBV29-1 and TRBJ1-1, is SAVISQKPSRDICQRGTSLTIQCQVDSQVTMMFWYRQQPGQSLTLIATANQGSEATYESGFVIDKFPISRPNLTFSTLTVSNMSPEDSSIYLCSVARQGNTEAFFGQGTRLTVV.